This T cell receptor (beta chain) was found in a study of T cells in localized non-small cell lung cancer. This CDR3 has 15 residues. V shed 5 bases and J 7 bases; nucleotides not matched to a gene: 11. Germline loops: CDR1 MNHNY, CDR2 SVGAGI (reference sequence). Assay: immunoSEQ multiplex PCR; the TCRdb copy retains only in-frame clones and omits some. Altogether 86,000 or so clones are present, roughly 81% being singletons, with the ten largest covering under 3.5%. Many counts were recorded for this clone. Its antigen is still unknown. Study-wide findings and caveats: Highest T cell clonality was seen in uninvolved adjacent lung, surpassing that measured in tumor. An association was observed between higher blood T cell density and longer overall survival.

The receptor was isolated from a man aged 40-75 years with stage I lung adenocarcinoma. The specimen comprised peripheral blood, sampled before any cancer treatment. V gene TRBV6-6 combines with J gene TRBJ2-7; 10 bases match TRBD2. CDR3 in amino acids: CASSNILAGLGEQYF. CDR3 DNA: TGTGCCAGCAGTAACATACTAGCGGGATTGGGAGAGCAGTACTTC.